The 22 T cell receptor beta chains listed next were all sequenced from one sample in a study of cytomegalovirus exposure and HLA in healthy donors. Produced via immunoSEQ multiplex PCR; TCRdb's table is partial and in-frame only. The sample lists fewer than 120,000 clones; approximately 89% were seen once. The source material was PBMCs. The receptor set was obtained from a woman between 18 and 29 years old in good health and CMV-seronegative.

V and J are TRBV7-2 and TRBJ1-2; no clear D. This CDR3 is built from 13 residues. Germline-derived CDR1 and CDR2 are SGHTA and FQGNSA. V was pared by 5 bases and J by 3 bases, with 10 bases between. As DNA, the CDR3 is TGTGCCAGCAGCCCTCGGCAGGACTATGGCTACACCTTC. This translates into CASSPRQDYGYTF.

The J gene is TRBJ1-5, the V gene TRBV19; D not resolved. V was pared by 6 bases and J by 0 bases, with 12 bases between. CDR3 length equals 15 residues. The germline gives CDR1 LNHDA, CDR2 SQIVND (reference sequence). DNA for the CDR3: TGTGCCAGTAGCAACAGAATTTATAGCAATCAGCCCCAGCATTTT. It yields the protein CASSNRIYSNQPQHF. Full variable domain (rest looked up from reference TRBV19 and TRBJ1-5): DGGITQSPKYLFRKEGQNVTLSCEQNLNHDAMYWYRQDPGQGLRLIYYSQIVNDFQKGDIAEGYSVSREKKESFPLTVTSAQKNPTAFYLCASSNRIYSNQPQHFGDGTRLSIL.

This chain joins TRBV11-2 and TRBJ2-7; 7 bases agree with TRBD1. CDR3 length equals 15 residues. In germline, CDR1 is SGHAT, CDR2 FQNNGV. Trimming removed 3 bases from V and 2 bases from J; junction bases left unmatched: 7. CDR3 coding DNA: TGTGCCAGCAGCTTGACGCCGGGACAGACCTACGAGCAGTACTTC. This sequence encodes CASSLTPGQTYEQYF.

This chain joins TRBV27 and TRBJ1-2; D uncertain. Germline CDR1 and CDR2: MNHEY and SMNVEV (reference sequence). The length of the CDR3 is 15 residues. V shed 2 bases and J shed 4 bases, with 14 bases lying between them. CDR3 bases: TGTGCCAGCAGTTTACTCCCGGACGGGATCTATGGCTACACCTTC. It specifies CASSLLPDGIYGYTF.

The V and J genes are TRBV13 and TRBJ1-2, with TRBD1 as a possible D gene (5 bases). From germline, CDR1 is PRHDT and CDR2 FYEKMQ (reference sequence). The CDR3 length is 13 residues. The V end was cut by 2 bases, the J end by 8 bases, with 12 bases between. The CDR3 region is CASSLRGIGGYTF. DNA of the CDR3: TGTGCCAGCAGCTTAAGGGGAATAGGCGGCTACACCTTC.

The V and J genes are TRBV5-4 and TRBJ2-7; 7 bases line up with TRBD1. Trimming took 4 bases from V and 6 from J; bases not matched to a gene: 16. Per the germline V gene, CDR1 is SGHNT and CDR2 is YYREEE (reference sequence). The CDR3 loop spans 16 amino acids. As DNA, the CDR3 is TGTGCCAGCAGCCCTACAGGGGCCGGGCGAGATCGCGAGCAGTACTTC. It codes for CASSPTGAGRDREQYF.

The rearrangement links TRBV9 to TRBJ1-1; maybe TRBD1 (6 bases). Germline CDR1 reads SGDLS; CDR2 reads YYNGEE. The length of the CDR3 is 15 residues. Trimming took off 0 bases at V and 7 bases at J, with 16 bases between the two ends. As DNA, the CDR3 is TGTGCCAGCAGCGTAGATCCGGGACACGAGATTGAAGCTTTCTTT. It encodes CASSVDPGHEIEAFF.

The chain is built from TRBV30 and TRBJ2-1; TRBD1 matches 7 bases. The CDR3 runs 15 residues. After removal of 0 bases from V and 0 bases from J, the junction contained 2 bases not matched to a gene. From germline, CDR1 is GTSNPN and CDR2 SVGIG (reference sequence). CDR3 in amino acids: CAWSVGTASYNEQFF. The CDR3 DNA reads as TGTGCCTGGAGTGTAGGGACAGCCTCCTACAATGAGCAGTTCTTC.

The V gene is TRBV30, the J gene TRBJ1-2, with 7 bases identical to TRBD1. Germline assignment: CDR1 GTSNPN and CDR2 SVGIG (reference sequence). J was trimmed by 9 bases and V by 2 bases; bases with no gene match: 12. CDR3 length equals 14 residues. The CDR3 DNA reads as TGTGCCTGGAGTCCCCGGGACAGTATGATTCGCTACACCTTC. Translated: CAWSPRDSMIRYTF. The full variable domain, completed using reference TRBV30 and TRBJ1-2, is SQTIHQWPATLVQPVGSPLSLECTVEGTSNPNLYWYRQAAGRGLQLLFYSVGIGQISSEVPQNLSASRPQDRQFILSSKKLLLSDSGFYLCAWSPRDSMIRYTFGSGTRLTVV.

The count of this clone is one. This chain connects TRBV19 to TRBJ1-4; no reliable D call. The CDR3 is 15 amino acids. Germline loops: CDR1 LNHDA, CDR2 SQIVND (reference sequence). Between the trimmed V and J ends, which lost 4 bases and 1 base, there was a span of 10 bases. The CDR3 sequence: CASSTYSQTNEKLFF. The CDR3 DNA is TGTGCCAGTAGTACCTACAGTCAAACTAATGAAAAACTGTTTTTT.

The V gene is TRBV7-3, the J gene TRBJ2-5; 11 nucleotides align to TRBD1. The junction had 10 bases not matched to a gene; V was cut back by 5 bases and J by 5 bases. This CDR3 has 16 amino acids. Germline V gives CDR1 SGHTA, CDR2 FQGTGA. The CDR3 sequence is CASSPRDRGTRETQYF. The CDR3 DNA follows: TGTGCCAGCAGCCCGAGGGACAGGGGGACTCGGGAGACCCAGTACTTC.

This chain connects TRBV30 to TRBJ2-5; D unclear. Germline CDR1 and CDR2: GTSNPN and SVGIG (reference sequence). V was clipped by 1 base and J by 2 bases, with 5 bases between them. The CDR3 is 12 amino acids. CDR3 nucleotides: TGTGCCTGGAGTGACGGTCAAGAGACCCAGTACTTC. This sequence encodes CAWSDGQETQYF.

V usage is TRBV4-2 and J usage is TRBJ2-7; tentatively, D is TRBD1 (6 bases). From germline, CDR1 is LGHNA and CDR2 YNFKEQ. The CDR3 extends over 16 amino acids. Trimming left V 0 bases short and J 9 bases short, with 21 bases between. CDR3: CASSQDLGLRGGGQYF. The CDR3 bases are TGTGCCAGCAGCCAAGATTTGGGCCTTCGAGGGGGTGGGCAGTACTTC.

V usage is TRBV5-1 and J usage is TRBJ2-7, with 10 bases lining up with TRBD1. From germline, CDR1 is SGHRS and CDR2 YFSETQ. The trim removed 4 bases at V and 5 bases at J, leaving 9 bases unmatched. The CDR3 length is 15 residues. CDR3 DNA: TGCGCCAGCAGCCCAAGACAGGGGGCGGTAAACGAGCAGTACTTC. It codes for CASSPRQGAVNEQYF.

The V call is TRBV10-3, the J call TRBJ2-7; 8 bases fit TRBD2. The germline V gene has CDR1 ENHRY and CDR2 SYGVKD. The junction had 8 bases not matched to a gene; V was cut back by 6 bases and J by 4 bases. CDR3 size: 14 residues. The CDR3: CAISETSVGYEQYF. For the CDR3, the DNA is TGTGCCATCAGCGAGACTAGCGTTGGGTACGAGCAGTACTTC.

The rearrangement uses TRBV30 and TRBJ1-6, with D possibly being TRBD1 (5 bases). This CDR3 is 14 amino acids long. CDR1 is GTSNPN and CDR2 is SVGIG in the germline V gene (reference sequence). V was shortened by 0 bases and J by 9 bases, with 12 bases between the two germline ends. The CDR3 here is CAWSVGQGSSPLHF. The CDR3 DNA follows: TGTGCCTGGAGTGTAGGCCAGGGAAGTTCACCCCTCCACTTT.

About this clone itself: A read error may produce the germline difference seen at one junction end. The V gene is TRBV14, the J gene TRBJ2-7, with TRBD2 as a possible D gene (6 bases). CDR3 length equals 17 residues. Germline lookup yields CDR1 SGHDN and CDR2 FVKESK. This chain's CDR3 is CASSQGGLLLGSSEQYF. Here the CDR3 DNA reads TGTGCCAGCAGCCAAGGGGGACTCCTTTTAGGATCCTCCGAGCAGTACTTC.

The chain has TRBV30 and TRBJ1-2, with TRBD1 matching 8 bases. The CDR3 extends over 12 amino acids. Germline CDR1 GTSNPN, CDR2 SVGIG (reference sequence). With 4 bases clipped from V and 6 bases from J, the junction kept 4 bases outside the gene matches. The CDR3 is CAWMDRANGYTF. The CDR3 nucleotides read TGTGCCTGGATGGACAGGGCGAATGGCTACACCTTC.

The rearrangement links TRBV9 to TRBJ2-2, with D possibly TRBD2 on 5 matching bases. V was shortened by 4 bases and J by 7 bases, with 17 bases between the two germline ends. Germline CDR1 is SGDLS and CDR2 is YYNGEE. There are 15 residues in the CDR3. The CDR3 DNA is TGTGCCAGCAGCTTCGGAGGTGCTTTTAACGGGGAGCTGTTTTTT. Its protein is CASSFGGAFNGELFF.

This clone was picked up one time. The chain is built from TRBV29-1 and TRBJ2-5; weak D call: TRBD1 (6 bases). In germline, CDR1 is SQVTM, CDR2 ANQGSEA. The CDR3 runs 13 residues. V lost 4 bases, J lost 2 bases, and 11 bases lay in between. CDR3 sequence: CSVAGGGQETQYF. Here the CDR3 DNA reads TGCAGCGTTGCTGGGGGCGGTCAAGAGACCCAGTACTTC.

The chain recombines TRBV2 with TRBJ2-3; TRBD1 agrees at 7 bases. CDR1 and CDR2 from the germline V gene are SNHLY and FYNNEI. J gave up 6 bases and V 2 bases, and 5 bases lay outside the gene matches. The CDR3 covers 14 residues. CDR3 in DNA: TGTGCCAGCAGTGAACGGCAGGGGGTTGATACGCAGTATTTT. Translation gives CASSERQGVDTQYF.

The rearrangement uses TRBV27 and TRBJ2-3; D may be TRBD1 (6 bases). With 3 bases removed from V and 5 bases from J, the gap between germline ends came to 6 bases. This CDR3 contains 12 residues. In germline, CDR1 is MNHEY, CDR2 SMNVEV (reference sequence). As DNA, the CDR3 is TGTGCCAGCAGTTTCAGGGGAGATACGCAGTATTTT. Translating it yields CASSFRGDTQYF.